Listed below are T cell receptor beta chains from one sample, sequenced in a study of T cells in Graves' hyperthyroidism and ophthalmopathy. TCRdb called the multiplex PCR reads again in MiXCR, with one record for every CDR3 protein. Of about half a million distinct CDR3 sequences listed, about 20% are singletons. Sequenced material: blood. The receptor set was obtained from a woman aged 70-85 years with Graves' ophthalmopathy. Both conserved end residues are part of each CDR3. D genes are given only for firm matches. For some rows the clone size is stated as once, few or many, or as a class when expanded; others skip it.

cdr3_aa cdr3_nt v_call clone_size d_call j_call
CASSFEPGQGYEQYF TGTGCCAGCAGTTTCGAACCGGGACAGGGCTACGAGCAGTACTTC TRBV27 - TRBD1 TRBJ2-7
CASSDSNTFRGGSCYGYTF TGTGCCAGCAGTGACTCGAATACCTTCCGCGGGGGCAGCTGCTATGGCTACACCTTC TRBV6-4 few - TRBJ1-2
CASSRMGGELFF TGTGCCAGCAGCCGTATGGGCGGGGAGCTGTTTTTT TRBV11-2 many - TRBJ2-2
CASSVAGLTYNEQFF TGTGCCAGCAGTGTCGCGGGACTAACCTACAATGAGCAGTTCTTC TRBV2 - TRBD2 TRBJ2-1
CASNGRGLTGELFF TGTGCCAGCAACGGCAGGGGGCTGACCGGGGAGCTGTTTTTT TRBV12-3/TRBV12-4 many TRBD1 TRBJ2-2
CASSRSASTDTQYF TGTGCCAGCTCGCGGTCGGCAAGCACAGATACGCAGTATTTT TRBV2 few - TRBJ2-3
CASSQSPLGRSVSYTF TGCGCCAGCAGCCAGAGCCCCTTGGGTAGGAGTGTGAGCTACACCTTC TRBV4-1 few - TRBJ1-2
CASSTSGPNNEQFF TGTGCCAGCAGCACTAGCGGCCCAAACAATGAGCAGTTCTTC TRBV7-3 - TRBD2 TRBJ2-1
CASSVHRGSNTEAFF TGTGCCAGCAGCGTACACAGGGGCTCCAACACTGAAGCTTTCTTT TRBV9 - TRBD1 TRBJ1-1
CASSWGDRVPETQYF TGCGCCAGCAGCTGGGGGGACAGGGTTCCAGAGACCCAGTACTTC TRBV5-1 - TRBD1 TRBJ2-5
CASSYSGRGDDSPLHF TGTGCCAGCAGTTACTCAGGCAGGGGGGATGATTCACCCCTCCACTTT TRBV6-5 many TRBD1 TRBJ1-6
CASSRRFYEQYF TGTGCCAGCAGTCGACGATTCTACGAGCAGTACTTC TRBV6-1 - - TRBJ2-7
CASSLSGQVNNSPLHF TGTGCCAGCAGCTTAAGTGGGCAGGTTAATAATTCACCCCTCCACTTT TRBV11-2 few - TRBJ1-6
CASSPQGVSEAFF TGCGCCAGCAGCCCCCAGGGTGTCTCTGAAGCTTTCTTT TRBV4-1 - - TRBJ1-1
CASSTRRLAGWETQYF TGTGCCAGCAGTACGCGTCGACTAGCAGGTTGGGAGACCCAGTACTTC TRBV28 many TRBD2 TRBJ2-5
CASSPTDGRIYEQYF TGTGCCAGCAGTCCCACCGATGGGAGAATTTACGAGCAGTACTTC TRBV12-3/TRBV12-4 - - TRBJ2-7
CASSIGGEGEKLFF TGTGCCAGTAGTATTGGCGGGGAAGGTGAAAAACTGTTTTTT TRBV19 few - TRBJ1-4
CASSISGNYGYTF TGTGCCAGCAGTATCAGCGGTAACTATGGCTACACCTTC TRBV6-1 - - TRBJ1-2